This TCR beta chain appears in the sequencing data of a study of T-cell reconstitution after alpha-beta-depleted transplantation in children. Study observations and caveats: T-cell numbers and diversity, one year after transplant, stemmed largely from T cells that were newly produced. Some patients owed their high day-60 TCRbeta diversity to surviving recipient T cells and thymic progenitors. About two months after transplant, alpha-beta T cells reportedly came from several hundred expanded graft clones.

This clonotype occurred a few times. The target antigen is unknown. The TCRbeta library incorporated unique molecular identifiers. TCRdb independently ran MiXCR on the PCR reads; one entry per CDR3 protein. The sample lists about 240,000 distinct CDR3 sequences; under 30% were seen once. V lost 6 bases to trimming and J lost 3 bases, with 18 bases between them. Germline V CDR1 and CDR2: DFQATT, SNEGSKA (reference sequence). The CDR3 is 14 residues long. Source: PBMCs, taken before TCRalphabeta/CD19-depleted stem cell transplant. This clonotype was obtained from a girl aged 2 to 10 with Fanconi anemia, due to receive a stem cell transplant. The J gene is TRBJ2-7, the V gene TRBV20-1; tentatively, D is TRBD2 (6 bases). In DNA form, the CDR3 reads TGCAGTGCCCCCCCGCCCGCGGGGTACTACGAGCAGTACTTC. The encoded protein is CSAPPPAGYYEQYF.